The 23 T cell receptor beta chains presented below share a single source sample, sequenced in a study of monozygotic twins with inflammatory bowel disease. TCRdb reprocessed the 5' RACE reads and reports one entry per CDR3 protein, with no DNA. This table lists around 200,000 distinct CDR3 sequences. The sample consisted of blood. Receptor source: a human donor with ulcerative colitis or Crohn's disease, or a healthy co-twin of an affected twin (not recorded which).

This rearrangement joins TRBV4-2 to TRBJ1-4; absent DNA, TCRdb's TRBD1 call cannot be checked. Germline V gene sequence: CDR1 LGHNA, CDR2 YNFKEQ. The CDR3 extends over 18 amino acids. The CDR3 sequence: CASSQLPSPPSTNEKLFF.

The CDR3 sequence: CASSPGTPLLSHTQYF. The V and J genes are TRBV27 and TRBJ2-3; TCRdb's assignment of TRBD2 cannot be checked, as there is no DNA. Germline V gives CDR1 MNHEY, CDR2 SMNVEV (reference sequence). This CDR3 spans 16 amino acids.

V gene TRBV20-1 combines with J gene TRBJ2-5; TCRdb's assignment of TRBD1 cannot be checked, as there is no DNA. Germline V gene sequence: CDR1 DFQATT, CDR2 SNEGSKA (reference sequence). The CDR3 spans 13 residues. The CDR3 here is CSARGGIQETQYF.

The V gene is TRBV7-2, the J gene TRBJ2-3. The CDR3 totals 13 residues. Germline assignment: CDR1 SGHTA and CDR2 FQGNSA. CDR3 sequence reads: CASSLEVPDTQYF.

The V and J genes are TRBV20-1 and TRBJ2-7; TCRdb's D call, TRBD1, is unchecked because there is no DNA. The CDR3 has 15 amino acids. CDR1 and CDR2 from the germline V gene are DFQATT and SNEGSKA (reference sequence). This chain's CDR3 is CSAADSGQGRYEQYF.

The gene calls are TRBV7-9 and TRBJ2-2. The V gene's germline CDR1 is SEHNR and CDR2 FQNEAQ (reference sequence). CDR3 length: 16 amino acids. The CDR3 region is CASSSAGGANTGELFF.

The chain recombines TRBV11-3 with TRBJ2-2; TCRdb names TRBD1, which stays unverified in the absence of DNA. CDR1 is SGHNT and CDR2 is YENEEA in the germline V gene. The CDR3 length is 15 residues. Here the CDR3 reads CASSSTVRDTGELFF.

The chain uses TRBV2 and TRBJ1-6; the D call from TCRdb, TRBD1, cannot be confirmed without DNA. In germline, CDR1 is SNHLY, CDR2 FYNNEI. The CDR3 loop spans 15 amino acids. CDR3 loop: CASSVKGWGNSPLHF. The full variable domain, its missing parts supplied by reference TRBV2 and TRBJ1-6, is EPEVTQTPSHQVTQMGQEVILRCVPISNHLYFYWYRQILGQKVEFLVSFYNNEISEKSEIFDDQFSVERPDGSNFTLKIRSTKLEDSAMYFCASSVKGWGNSPLHFGNGTRLTVT.

The chain combines TRBV5-1 with TRBJ2-5. This CDR3 comprises 13 residues. Germline CDR1 and CDR2: SGHRS and YFSETQ. The CDR3 loop is CASSLGGQETQYF.

The chain links TRBV5-5 to TRBJ2-2. Germline CDR1 reads SGHKS; CDR2 reads YYEKEE (reference sequence). This CDR3 spans 15 amino acids. The CDR3 protein is CASSLENANTGELFF.

The chain is built from TRBV28 and TRBJ2-7; TCRdb outputs TRBD1, but without DNA this stays unchecked. The germline gives CDR1 MDHEN, CDR2 SYDVKM. This CDR3 contains 14 residues. The CDR3 here is CASSDPGQGGEQYF.

The chain has TRBV15 and TRBJ2-1; the D call of TRBD2 rests on TCRdb alone, since no DNA is present to check it. Germline loops: CDR1 LNHNV, CDR2 YYDKDF (reference sequence). This CDR3 has 15 residues. The CDR3: CATRKGAGVSNEQFF.

This chain joins TRBV2 and TRBJ2-3; TCRdb selects TRBD1, and the lack of DNA leaves this call unchecked. Germline CDR1 SNHLY, CDR2 FYNNEI. The CDR3 extends over 14 amino acids. This CDR3 is CASSGRAYTDTQYF.

The genes are TRBV2 and TRBJ2-2. The CDR3 is made up of 15 amino acids. Germline V gene lookup returns CDR1 SNHLY and CDR2 FYNNEI. CDR3 protein: CASSVGSRTTGELFF.

The chain couples TRBV12-3 or TRBV12-4 to TRBJ1-1; TCRdb reports TRBD1, a call that lacks DNA to check it against. The CDR3 consists of 13 residues. CDR3 protein: CASRAQGGAEAFF.

J is TRBJ2-5 and V is TRBV11-2. Germline V gives CDR1 SGHAT, CDR2 FQNNGV. The CDR3 length is 14 residues. This chain's CDR3 is CASSPAAYQETQYF.

This chain connects TRBV11-2 to TRBJ2-7. The CDR3 loop spans 13 amino acids. Germline V gives CDR1 SGHAT, CDR2 FQNNGV. CDR3 in amino acids: CASSLDINSEQYF.

V is TRBV15 and J is TRBJ1-5; TCRdb's assignment of TRBD1 cannot be checked, as there is no DNA. This CDR3 has 16 amino acids. CDR1 LNHNV and CDR2 YYDKDF come from the germline V gene (reference sequence). This CDR3 is CATSRAGTAGSQPQHF.

This CDR3 reads CASSRKGNTEAFF. V is TRBV12-3 or TRBV12-4 and J is TRBJ1-1. The CDR3 contains 13 residues.

The chain has TRBV19 and TRBJ2-3; TCRdb's D call, TRBD1, is unchecked because there is no DNA. Germline V lookup: CDR1 LNHDA, CDR2 SQIVND (reference sequence). The CDR3 length is 15 residues. This chain's CDR3 is CASSPERGPTDTQYF.

V and J are TRBV27 and TRBJ2-7; as DNA is missing, the TRBD1 call by TCRdb cannot be tested. This CDR3 has 15 residues. Per germline, CDR1 MNHEY and CDR2 SMNVEV (reference sequence). Here the CDR3 reads CASSFRDTDGYEQYF.

The chain links TRBV6-5 to TRBJ2-7; TCRdb outputs TRBD1, but without DNA this stays unchecked. Per germline, CDR1 MNHEY and CDR2 SVGAGI. This CDR3 is 17 amino acids long. CDR3: CASSYGTFGGIYYEQYF.

This chain connects TRBV29-1 to TRBJ2-1; the TCRdb call, TRBD1, lacks DNA for checking. This CDR3 is 13 amino acids long. Germline V gene lookup returns CDR1 SQVTM and CDR2 ANQGSEA. CDR3 sequence: CSVEPGSYNEQFF.